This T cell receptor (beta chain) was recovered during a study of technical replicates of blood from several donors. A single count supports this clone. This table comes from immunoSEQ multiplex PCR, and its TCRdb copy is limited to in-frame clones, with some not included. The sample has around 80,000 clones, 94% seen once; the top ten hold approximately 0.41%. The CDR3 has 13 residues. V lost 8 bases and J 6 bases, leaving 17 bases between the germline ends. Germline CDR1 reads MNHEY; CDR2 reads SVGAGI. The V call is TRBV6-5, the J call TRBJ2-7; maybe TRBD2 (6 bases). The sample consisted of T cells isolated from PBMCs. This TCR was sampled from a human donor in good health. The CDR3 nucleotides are TGTGCCAGCTGCCCCTTCGGGAGTTCCGAGCAGTACTTC. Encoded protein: CASCPFGSSEQYF.